The 15 T cell receptor beta chains below come from one sample, sequenced in a study of T cells in tuberculosis. Assay used: immunoSEQ multiplex PCR; TCRdb lists only in-frame clones, some missing. The sample lists about 34,000 clones, approximately 93% occurring once. Noted time point: new active TB diagnosis, blood taken before or within 7 days of starting treatment. The sample consisted of PBMCs, taken at tuberculosis diagnosis. These receptors were taken from an adult with tuberculosis.

The chain employs TRBV4-1 and TRBJ2-7; TRBD2 aligns across 10 bases. From germline, CDR1 is MGHRA and CDR2 YSYEKL. The trim removed 0 bases at V and 2 bases at J, leaving 7 bases unmatched. CDR3 length: 17 amino acids. As DNA, the CDR3 is TGCGCCAGCAGCCAAGATCTAGGACTAGCGGTAACCTACGAGCAGTACTTC. The encoded protein is CASSQDLGLAVTYEQYF.

The chain employs TRBV10-3 and TRBJ1-2; the match to TRBD1 covers 8 bases. The CDR3 covers 14 residues. V shed 6 bases, J shed 2 bases, and the junction held 5 bases outside the gene matches. Germline loops: CDR1 ENHRY, CDR2 SYGVKD. Here the CDR3 DNA reads TGTGCCATCAGCCTCGGACAGGGAAACTATGGCTACACCTTC. Protein: CAISLGQGNYGYTF.

This chain connects TRBV6-1 to TRBJ2-1; a weak D match, TRBD2 (6 bases). The V end was cut by 10 bases, the J end by 7 bases, with 14 bases between. Looked up from germline, CDR1 is MNHNS and CDR2 is SASEGT. This CDR3 region has 12 residues. The CDR3, as DNA: TGTGCCACCTTGGACTACTGGAATGAGCAGTTCTTC. Translation gives CATLDYWNEQFF.

The chain combines TRBV4-2 with TRBJ2-1; 7 bases match TRBD1. The germline CDR1 and CDR2 sequences are LGHNA and YNFKEQ. Trimming at V came to 4 bases and at J to 0 bases, leaving 6 bases not matched to a gene. The CDR3 is made up of 16 amino acids. CDR3 sequence reads: CASSPLGGGSYNEQFF. The CDR3 region has the DNA TGTGCCAGCAGCCCGCTAGGGGGCGGCTCCTACAATGAGCAGTTCTTC.

This chain links TRBV28 with TRBJ2-7, with a weak D call TRBD2 (6 bases). The CDR3 has 15 residues. Germline V CDR1 and CDR2: MDHEN, SYDVKM. The V end lost 5 bases, the J end lost 2 bases, and 16 bases lay between the germline ends. The CDR3: CASSARGLIAYEQYF. In DNA form, the CDR3 reads TGTGCCAGCAGTGCCCGGGGACTCATTGCCTACGAGCAGTACTTC.

The chain carries TRBV27 and TRBJ2-5, with a tentative D call TRBD2 (7 bases). Germline loops: CDR1 MNHEY, CDR2 SMNVEV (reference sequence). The CDR3 is 15 residues long. The V end was cut by 4 bases, the J end by 4 bases, with 16 bases between. The CDR3 sequence: CASSSLKGGGETQYF. The CDR3 bases are TGTGCCAGCAGTTCCCTCAAGGGAGGGGGAGAGACCCAGTACTTC.

The chain uses TRBV27 and TRBJ1-5; D not resolved. The V end was cut by 2 bases, the J end by 3 bases, with 11 bases between. Germline V gene sequence: CDR1 MNHEY, CDR2 SMNVEV (reference sequence). The CDR3 runs to 15 residues. The CDR3 nucleotides are TGTGCCAGCAGTTTACGGGGTGGCCCCAATCAGCCCCAGCATTTT. As protein: CASSLRGGPNQPQHF.

In its sample, this clone was seen once. The rearrangement links TRBV28 to TRBJ2-4; D unclear. Germline CDR1 is MDHEN and CDR2 is SYDVKM. The CDR3 runs 15 residues. V was trimmed by 3 bases and J by 0 bases, leaving 9 bases between them. The CDR3 DNA follows: TGTGCCAGCAGTTTTGGCTTCCTAGCCAAAAACATTCAGTACTTC. This encodes CASSFGFLAKNIQYF.

The chain recombines TRBV27 with TRBJ2-2; the match to TRBD2 covers 14 bases. V gave up 1 base and J gave up 2 bases; unmatched junction bases: 12. The germline CDR1 and CDR2 sequences are MNHEY and SMNVEV (reference sequence). The CDR3 covers 21 residues. The CDR3 DNA reads as TGTGCCAGCAGTTTATTTTGGGAGAGGACTAGCGGGGGGACAAACACCGGGGAGCTGTTTTTT. Encoded protein: CASSLFWERTSGGTNTGELFF.

V and J are TRBV6-1 and TRBJ2-5; 9 nucleotides agree with TRBD1. Trimming took 4 bases from V and 1 from J; bases not matched to a gene: 4. The germline CDR1 and CDR2 sequences are MNHNS and SASEGT. CDR3 length: 15 amino acids. The CDR3 DNA follows: TGTGCCAGCAGTGGGCTACAGGGGGCCCAAGAGACCCAGTACTTC. Residues: CASSGLQGAQETQYF.

The CDR3 bases are TGTGCCAGCAGTTTATCGAGGGCAGGGGCCTTAACGGGGGAGCAGTACTTC. Its protein is CASSLSRAGALTGEQYF. The chain couples TRBV27 to TRBJ2-7; a possible D gene is TRBD1 (6 bases). The CDR3 is made up of 17 amino acids. Trimming left V 0 bases short and J 7 bases short, with 22 bases between. Germline values: CDR1 MNHEY, CDR2 SMNVEV (reference sequence).

This clone is a singleton in its sample. The chain recombines TRBV25-1 with TRBJ1-1; possibly TRBD1 for D (6 bases). V was pared by 4 bases and J by 5 bases, with 8 bases between. Germline V gives CDR1 MGHDK, CDR2 SYGVNS. The length of the CDR3 is 12 residues. The CDR3 DNA is TGTGCCAGCAGTGCCAGGGGAACTGAAGCTTTCTTT. The encoded protein is CASSARGTEAFF.

The chain couples TRBV19 to TRBJ1-2, with TRBD1 as a possible D gene (5 bases). The CDR3 spans 13 residues. Germline V gene lookup returns CDR1 LNHDA and CDR2 SQIVND (reference sequence). V lost 7 bases, J lost 4 bases, and 13 bases lay in between. The CDR3 DNA is TGTGCCAGTACTCCCCCAGGGTTCTATGGCTACACCTTC. This encodes CASTPPGFYGYTF.

CDR3 loop: CASSPGLAADQQYF. The CDR3 nucleotides are TGCGCCAGCAGCCCTGGTCTAGCGGCGGATCAGCAGTACTTC. The genes are TRBV4-1 and TRBJ2-7, with TRBD2 identical over 7 bases. Germline CDR1 reads MGHRA; CDR2 reads YSYEKL. CDR3 length: 14 residues. V was clipped by 4 bases and J by 8 bases; unmatched bases: 11.

The chain combines TRBV4-2 with TRBJ2-2; 8 bases line up with TRBD2. The germline gives CDR1 LGHNA, CDR2 YNFKEQ. Unmatched junction bases numbered 7, after V lost 4 bases and J lost 0 bases. This CDR3 contains 17 residues. This CDR3 reads CASSPDGRGANTGELFF. CDR3 DNA: TGTGCCAGCAGCCCCGACGGGAGGGGCGCGAACACCGGGGAGCTGTTTTTT.